Shown below are 2 T cell receptor beta chains from a single sample sequenced in a study of molecular identifiers for immune sequencing clone quantification. Each CDR3 protein is one row after TCRdb ran MiXCR on the PCR reads. This sample has about 640,000 distinct CDR3 sequences, with 15% to 20% found just once. Sample: naive CD8+ T cells from blood, with Jurkat cell RNA spiked in. This sample's subset: FACS-sorted CD8+CD4-CCR7+CD45RA+ naive T cells. All receptors come from a human donor in good health. Some libraries in this study had Jurkat cell RNA spiked in.

Comments on this clonotype: This may be a read error, as it is one base from a much larger clone. The V and J genes are TRBV6-5 and TRBJ2-3; 10 positions match TRBD2. The CDR3 has 15 amino acids. The V gene's germline CDR1 is MNHEY and CDR2 SVGAGI. CDR3 protein: CANSYSAGGLDTQYF. CDR3 coding DNA: TGTGCCAACAGTTACTCAGCGGGAGGGTTAGATACGCAGTATTTT.

This chain joins TRBV24-1 and TRBJ2-1, with D hard to call. The V gene lost 2 bases and the J gene lost 10 bases, with 14 bases spanning the gap. Germline lookup yields CDR1 KGHDR and CDR2 SFDVKD. This CDR3 is built from 14 residues. The CDR3 protein is CATSDSNVNPEQFF. Written as DNA, the CDR3 is TGTGCCACCAGTGATTCGAACGTCAACCCAGAGCAGTTCTTC.